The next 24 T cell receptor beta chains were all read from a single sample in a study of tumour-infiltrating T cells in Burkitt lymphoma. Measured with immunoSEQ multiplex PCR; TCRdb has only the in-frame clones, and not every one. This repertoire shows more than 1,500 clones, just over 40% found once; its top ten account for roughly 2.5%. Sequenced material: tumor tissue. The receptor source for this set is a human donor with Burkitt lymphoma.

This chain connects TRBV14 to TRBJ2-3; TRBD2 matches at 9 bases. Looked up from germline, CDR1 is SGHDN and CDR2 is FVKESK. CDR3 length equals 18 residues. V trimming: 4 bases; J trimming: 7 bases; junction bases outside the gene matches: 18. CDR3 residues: CASSLTIERLAGTNTQYF. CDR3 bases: TGTGCCAGCAGCCTCACCATCGAAAGGCTAGCGGGGACCAATACGCAGTATTTT.

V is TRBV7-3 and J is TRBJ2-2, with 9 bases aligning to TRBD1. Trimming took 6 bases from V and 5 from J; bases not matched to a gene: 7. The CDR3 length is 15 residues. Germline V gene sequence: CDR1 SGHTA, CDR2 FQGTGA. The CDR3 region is CASSYSGTGTGELFF. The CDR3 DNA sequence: TGTGCCAGCAGTTATTCCGGGACAGGGACCGGGGAGCTGTTTTTT.

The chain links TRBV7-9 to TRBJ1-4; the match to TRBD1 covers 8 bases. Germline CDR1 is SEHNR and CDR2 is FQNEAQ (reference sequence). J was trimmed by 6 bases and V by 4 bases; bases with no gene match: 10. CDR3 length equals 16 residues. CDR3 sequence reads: CASSSGGVYGDEKLFF. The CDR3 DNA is TGTGCCAGCAGCTCAGGGGGCGTATATGGGGATGAAAAACTGTTTTTT. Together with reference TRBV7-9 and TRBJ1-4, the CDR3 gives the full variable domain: DTGVSQNPRHKITKRGQNVTFRCDPISEHNRLYWYRQTLGQGPEFLTYFQNEAQLEKSRLLSDRFSAERPKGSFSTLEIQRTEQGDSAMYLCASSSGGVYGDEKLFFGSGTQLSVL.

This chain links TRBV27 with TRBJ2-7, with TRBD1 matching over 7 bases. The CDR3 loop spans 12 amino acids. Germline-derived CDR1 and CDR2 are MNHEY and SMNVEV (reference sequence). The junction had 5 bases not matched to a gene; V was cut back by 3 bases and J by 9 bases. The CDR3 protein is CASSFSTGRQYF. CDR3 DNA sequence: TGTGCCAGCAGTTTCTCGACAGGGAGGCAGTACTTC.

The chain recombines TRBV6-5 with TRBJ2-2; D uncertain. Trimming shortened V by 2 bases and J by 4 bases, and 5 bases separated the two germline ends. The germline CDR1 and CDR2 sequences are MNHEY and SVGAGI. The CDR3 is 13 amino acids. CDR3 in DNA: TGTGCCAGCAGTTACGGGTCCACCGGGGAGCTGTTTTTT. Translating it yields CASSYGSTGELFF.

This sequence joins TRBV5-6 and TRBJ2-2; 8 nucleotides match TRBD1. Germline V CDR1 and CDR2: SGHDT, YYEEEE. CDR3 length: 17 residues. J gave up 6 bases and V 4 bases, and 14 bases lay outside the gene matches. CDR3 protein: CASSPTPGGFFPGELFF. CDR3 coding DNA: TGTGCCAGCAGCCCTACCCCAGGGGGCTTCTTCCCCGGGGAGCTGTTTTTT. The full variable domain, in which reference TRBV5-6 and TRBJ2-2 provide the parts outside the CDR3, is DAGVTQSPTHLIKTRGQQVTLRCSPKSGHDTVSWYQQALGQGPQFIFQYYEEEERQRGNFPDRFSGHQFPNYSSELNVNALLLGDSALYLCASSPTPGGFFPGELFFGEGSRLTVL.

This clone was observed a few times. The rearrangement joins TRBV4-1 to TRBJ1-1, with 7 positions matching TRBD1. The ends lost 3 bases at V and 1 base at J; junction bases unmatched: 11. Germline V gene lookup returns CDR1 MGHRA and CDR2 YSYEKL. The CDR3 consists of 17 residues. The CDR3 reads CASSQGHRWTGNTEAFF. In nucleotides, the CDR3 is TGCGCCAGCAGCCAGGGACACCGCTGGACAGGGAACACTGAAGCTTTCTTT.

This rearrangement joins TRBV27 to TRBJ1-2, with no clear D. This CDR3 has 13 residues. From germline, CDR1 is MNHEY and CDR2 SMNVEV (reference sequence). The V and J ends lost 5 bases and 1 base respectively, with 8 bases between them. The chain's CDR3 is CASSLSDNYGYTF. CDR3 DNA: TGTGCCAGCAGTCTCTCAGATAACTATGGCTACACCTTC.

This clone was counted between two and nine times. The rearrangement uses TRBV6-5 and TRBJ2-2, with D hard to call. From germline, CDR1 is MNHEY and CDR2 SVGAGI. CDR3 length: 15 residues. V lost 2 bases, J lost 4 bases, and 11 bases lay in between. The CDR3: CASSYILDLTGELFF. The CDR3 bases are TGTGCCAGCAGTTACATCCTCGATCTCACCGGGGAGCTGTTTTTT.

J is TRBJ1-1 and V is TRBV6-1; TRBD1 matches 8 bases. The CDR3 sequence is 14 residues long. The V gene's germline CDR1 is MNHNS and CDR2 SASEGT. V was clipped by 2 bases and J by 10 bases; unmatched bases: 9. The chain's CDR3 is CASSERTGSLGAFF. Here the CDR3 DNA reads TGTGCCAGCAGTGAAAGGACAGGGTCTCTAGGAGCTTTCTTT.

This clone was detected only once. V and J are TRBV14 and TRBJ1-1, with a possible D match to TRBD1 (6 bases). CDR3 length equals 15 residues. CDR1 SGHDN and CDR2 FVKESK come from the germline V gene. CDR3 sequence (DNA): TGTGTGGGCAGGGGCACAAACTACATGAACACTGAAGCTTTCTTT. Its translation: CVGRGTNYMNTEAFF.

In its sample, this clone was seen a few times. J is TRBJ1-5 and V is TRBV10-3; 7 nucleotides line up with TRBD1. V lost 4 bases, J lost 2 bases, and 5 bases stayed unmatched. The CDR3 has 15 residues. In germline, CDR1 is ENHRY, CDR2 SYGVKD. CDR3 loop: CAISVGGEGNQPQHF. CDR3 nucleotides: TGTGCCATCAGTGTAGGGGGCGAGGGCAATCAGCCCCAGCATTTT.

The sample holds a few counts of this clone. CDR3 in DNA: TGTGCCAGCAGCGTAGGCACAGATACGCAGTATTTT. Its translation: CASSVGTDTQYF. The chain employs TRBV9 and TRBJ2-3, with D unresolved. Trimming removed 0 bases from V and 1 base from J, with 0 bases in between. The CDR3 length is 12 residues. The germline gives CDR1 SGDLS, CDR2 YYNGEE.

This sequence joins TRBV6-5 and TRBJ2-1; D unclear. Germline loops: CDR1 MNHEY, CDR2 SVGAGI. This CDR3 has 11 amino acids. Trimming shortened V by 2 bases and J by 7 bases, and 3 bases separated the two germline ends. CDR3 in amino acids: CASSYLNEQFF. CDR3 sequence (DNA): TGTGCCAGCAGTTACCTGAATGAGCAGTTCTTC.

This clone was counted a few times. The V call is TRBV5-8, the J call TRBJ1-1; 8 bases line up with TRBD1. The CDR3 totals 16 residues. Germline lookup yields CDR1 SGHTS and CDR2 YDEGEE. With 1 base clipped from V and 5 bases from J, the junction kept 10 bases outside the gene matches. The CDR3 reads CASSLFQGAWETEAFF. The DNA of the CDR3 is TGTGCCAGCAGCTTGTTCCAGGGGGCTTGGGAGACTGAAGCTTTCTTT.

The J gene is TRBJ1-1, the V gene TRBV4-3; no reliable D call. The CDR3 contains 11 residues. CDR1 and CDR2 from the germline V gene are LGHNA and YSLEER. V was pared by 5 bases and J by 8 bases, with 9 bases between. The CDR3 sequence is CASSFGVEAFF. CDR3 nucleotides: TGCGCCAGCAGCTTTGGCGTGGAAGCTTTCTTT.

The CDR3 bases are TGTGCCAGCAGCGACTTACAGGGTCCCGAACTGTTTTTT. As protein: CASSDLQGPELFF. The J gene is TRBJ1-4, the V gene TRBV7-2; possible D gene TRBD1, 6 bases. CDR3 length: 13 residues. Per germline, CDR1 SGHTA and CDR2 FQGNSA. With 5 bases removed from V and 12 bases from J, the gap between germline ends came to 16 bases.

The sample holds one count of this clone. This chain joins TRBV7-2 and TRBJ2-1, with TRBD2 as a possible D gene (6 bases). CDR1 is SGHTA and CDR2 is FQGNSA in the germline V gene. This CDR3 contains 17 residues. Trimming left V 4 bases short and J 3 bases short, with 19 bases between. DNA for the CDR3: TGTGCCAGCAGCTCATCGAGGGTGACGCGGGACTACAATGAGCAGTTCTTC. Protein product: CASSSSRVTRDYNEQFF.

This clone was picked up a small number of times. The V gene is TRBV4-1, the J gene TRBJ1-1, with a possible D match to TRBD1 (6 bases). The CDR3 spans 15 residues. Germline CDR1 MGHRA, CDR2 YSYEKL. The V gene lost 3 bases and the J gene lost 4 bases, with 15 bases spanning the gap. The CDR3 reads CASSHNRDWATEAFF. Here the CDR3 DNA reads TGCGCCAGCAGCCACAACAGGGATTGGGCCACTGAAGCTTTCTTT.

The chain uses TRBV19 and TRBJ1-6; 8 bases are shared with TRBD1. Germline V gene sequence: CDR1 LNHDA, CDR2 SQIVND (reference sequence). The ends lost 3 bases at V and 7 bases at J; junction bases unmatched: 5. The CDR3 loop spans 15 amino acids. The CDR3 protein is CASSMSRDRNSPLHF. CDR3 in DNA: TGTGCCAGTAGTATGTCTCGGGACAGGAATTCACCCCTCCACTTT.

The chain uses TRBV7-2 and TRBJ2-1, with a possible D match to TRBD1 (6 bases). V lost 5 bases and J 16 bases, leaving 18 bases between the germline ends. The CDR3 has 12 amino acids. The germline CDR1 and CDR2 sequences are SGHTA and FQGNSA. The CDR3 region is CASSLRMAGEFF. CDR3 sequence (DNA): TGTGCCAGCAGCCTAAGGATGGCAGGGGAATTCTTC.

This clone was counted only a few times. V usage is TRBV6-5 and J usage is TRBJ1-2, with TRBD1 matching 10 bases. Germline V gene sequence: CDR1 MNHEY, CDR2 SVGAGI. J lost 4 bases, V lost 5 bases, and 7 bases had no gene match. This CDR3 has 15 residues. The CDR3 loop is CASSPGTGAIYGYTF. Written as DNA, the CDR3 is TGTGCCAGCAGTCCAGGGACAGGGGCCATCTATGGCTACACCTTC.

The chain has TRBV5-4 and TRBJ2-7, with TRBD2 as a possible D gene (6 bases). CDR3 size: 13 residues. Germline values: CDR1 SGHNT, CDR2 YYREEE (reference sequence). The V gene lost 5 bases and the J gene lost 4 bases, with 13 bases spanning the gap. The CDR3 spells CASSSRGFYEQYF. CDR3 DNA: TGTGCCAGCAGTAGTCGGGGGTTTTACGAGCAGTACTTC.

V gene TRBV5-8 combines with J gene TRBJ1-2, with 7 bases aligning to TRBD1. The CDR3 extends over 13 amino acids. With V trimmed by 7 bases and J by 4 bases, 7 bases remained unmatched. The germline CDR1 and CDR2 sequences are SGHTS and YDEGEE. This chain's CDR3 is CASSRGFGYGYTF. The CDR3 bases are TGTGCCAGCTCCAGGGGGTTCGGCTATGGCTACACCTTC.